This T cell receptor beta chain was retrieved from a study of control samples from healthy donors and cancer patients. TCRdb keeps only in-frame clones here, not all; method: immunoSEQ multiplex PCR. The sample lists about 140,000 clones; about 89% were seen once. This clone was observed a single time. This CDR3 is 15 amino acids long. The ends lost 1 base at V and 3 bases at J; junction bases unmatched: 1. Germline CDR1 SGHVS, CDR2 FNYEAQ. The chain is built from TRBV7-6 and TRBJ2-1, with 9 nucleotides matching TRBD1. Sequencing was carried out using blood. The TCR sequence derives from a man between 18 and 35 years old in good health. In nucleotides, the CDR3 is TGTGCCAGCAGCTTAGGACAGGGGGACTACAATGAGCAGTTCTTC. Translated, it gives CASSLGQGDYNEQFF. Full variable domain (rest looked up from reference TRBV7-6 and TRBJ2-1): GAGVSQSPRYKVTKRGQDVALRCDPISGHVSLYWYRQALGQGPEFLTYFNYEAQQDKSGLPNDRFSAERPEGSISTLTIQRTEQRDSAMYRCASSLGQGDYNEQFFGPGTRLTVL.